The present T cell receptor beta chain was sequenced within a study of identical twins. Notes on the study in general: Insertions were reduced in abundant cord blood beta clonotypes but not in memory repertoires.

This clonotype appeared a few times. Its specificity is not known. TCRdb reprocessed the 5' RACE reads via MiXCR and lists one record per CDR3 protein. Here the sample spans around 510,000 distinct CDR3 sequences, around 15% being singletons. The sample also formed part of further work on yellow fever vaccine responses in identical twins.

Specimen: CD4+ T cells sorted from blood. This receptor was identified in a woman between 18 and 29 years old in good health.

Here the CDR3 reads CSARDKDKGYTEAFF. The CDR3 DNA is TGCAGTGCTAGAGATAAGGACAAGGGATACACTGAAGCTTTCTTT. The gene calls are TRBV20-1 and TRBJ1-1; maybe TRBD1 (5 bases). Germline assignment: CDR1 DFQATT and CDR2 SNEGSKA (reference sequence). V lost 0 bases and J 3 bases, leaving 14 bases between the germline ends. This CDR3 is 15 amino acids long.